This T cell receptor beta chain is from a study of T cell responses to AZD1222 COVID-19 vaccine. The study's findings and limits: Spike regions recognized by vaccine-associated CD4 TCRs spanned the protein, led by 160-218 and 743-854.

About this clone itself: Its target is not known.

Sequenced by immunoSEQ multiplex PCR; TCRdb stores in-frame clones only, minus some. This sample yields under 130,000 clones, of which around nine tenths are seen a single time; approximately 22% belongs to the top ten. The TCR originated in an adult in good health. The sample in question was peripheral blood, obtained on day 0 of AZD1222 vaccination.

The CDR3 loop reads CASSLQLQETQYF. CDR3 in DNA: TGCGCCAGCAGCTTACAGCTCCAAGAGACCCAGTACTTC. The V gene is TRBV5-1, the J gene TRBJ2-5; D not resolved. The germline V gene has CDR1 SGHRS and CDR2 YFSETQ. The CDR3 loop spans 13 amino acids. The V gene lost 2 bases and the J gene lost 1 base, with 6 bases spanning the gap.